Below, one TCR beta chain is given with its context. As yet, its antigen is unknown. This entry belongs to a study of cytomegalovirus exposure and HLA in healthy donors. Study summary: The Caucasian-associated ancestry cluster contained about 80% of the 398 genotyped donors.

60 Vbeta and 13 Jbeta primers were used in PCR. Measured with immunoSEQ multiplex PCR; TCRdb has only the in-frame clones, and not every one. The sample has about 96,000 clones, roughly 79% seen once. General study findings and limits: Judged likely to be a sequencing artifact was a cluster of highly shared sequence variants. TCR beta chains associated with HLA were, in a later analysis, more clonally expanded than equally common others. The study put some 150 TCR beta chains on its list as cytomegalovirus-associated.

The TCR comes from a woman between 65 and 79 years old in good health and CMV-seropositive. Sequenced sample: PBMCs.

The CDR3 coding sequence is TGTGCCAGCAGCGTAGCGAACGACGCTAGACGGTATTTT. Its translation: CASSVANDARRYF. V gene TRBV9 combines with J gene TRBJ2-3; no clear D gene. CDR3 length: 13 residues. The ends were cut back, 0 bases at V and 14 bases at J, with 16 bases in the middle. From germline, CDR1 is SGDLS and CDR2 YYNGEE.